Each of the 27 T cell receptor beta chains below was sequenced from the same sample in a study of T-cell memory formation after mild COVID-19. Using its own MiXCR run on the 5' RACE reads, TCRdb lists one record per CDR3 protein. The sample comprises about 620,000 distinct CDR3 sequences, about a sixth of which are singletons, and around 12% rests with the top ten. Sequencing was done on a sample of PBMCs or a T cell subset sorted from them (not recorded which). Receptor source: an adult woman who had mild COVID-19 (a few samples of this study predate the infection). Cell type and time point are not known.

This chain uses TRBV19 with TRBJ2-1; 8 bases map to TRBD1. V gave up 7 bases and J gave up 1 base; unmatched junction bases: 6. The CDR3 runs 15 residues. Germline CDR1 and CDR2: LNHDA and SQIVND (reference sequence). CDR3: CASIAGGLSYNEQFF. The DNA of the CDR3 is TGTGCCAGTATCGCAGGGGGCCTTTCCTACAATGAGCAGTTCTTC.

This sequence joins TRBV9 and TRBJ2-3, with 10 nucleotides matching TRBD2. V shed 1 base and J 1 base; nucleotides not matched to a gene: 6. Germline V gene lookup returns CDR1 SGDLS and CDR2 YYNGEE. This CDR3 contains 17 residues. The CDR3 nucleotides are TGTGCCAGCAGCGTATATCCCGGGACTAGCGGCACAGATACGCAGTATTTT. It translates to CASSVYPGTSGTDTQYF.

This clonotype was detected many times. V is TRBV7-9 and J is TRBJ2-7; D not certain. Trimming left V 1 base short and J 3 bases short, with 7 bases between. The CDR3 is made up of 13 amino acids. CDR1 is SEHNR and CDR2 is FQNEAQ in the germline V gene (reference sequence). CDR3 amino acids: CASSLERVYEQYF. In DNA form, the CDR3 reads TGTGCCAGCAGCTTAGAGCGAGTCTACGAGCAGTACTTC.

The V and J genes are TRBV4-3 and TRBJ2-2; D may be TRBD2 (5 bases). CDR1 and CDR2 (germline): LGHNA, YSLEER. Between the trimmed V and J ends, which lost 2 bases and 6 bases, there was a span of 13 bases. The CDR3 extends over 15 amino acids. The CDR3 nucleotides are TGCGCCAGCAGCCAACCTACTGACTATCCCGGGGAGCTGTTTTTT. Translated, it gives CASSQPTDYPGELFF.

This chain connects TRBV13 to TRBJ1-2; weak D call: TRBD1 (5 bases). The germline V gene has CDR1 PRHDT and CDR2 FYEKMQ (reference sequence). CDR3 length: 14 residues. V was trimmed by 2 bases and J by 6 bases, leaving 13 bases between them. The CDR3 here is CASSLRERGDGYTF. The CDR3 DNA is TGTGCCAGCAGCTTAAGGGAGAGGGGCGATGGCTACACCTTC.

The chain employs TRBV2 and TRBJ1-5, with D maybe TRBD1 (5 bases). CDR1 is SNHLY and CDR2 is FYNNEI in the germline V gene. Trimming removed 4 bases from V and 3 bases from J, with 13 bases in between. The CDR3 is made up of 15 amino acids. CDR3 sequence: CASSGTSSFNQPQHF. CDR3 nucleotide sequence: TGTGCCAGCAGTGGGACATCCTCTTTCAATCAGCCCCAGCATTTT.

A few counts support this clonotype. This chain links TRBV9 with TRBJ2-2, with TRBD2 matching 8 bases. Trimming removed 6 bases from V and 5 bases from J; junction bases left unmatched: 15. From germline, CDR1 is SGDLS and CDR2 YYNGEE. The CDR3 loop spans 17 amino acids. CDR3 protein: CASTDPRRGAQTGELFF. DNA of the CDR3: TGTGCCAGCACTGATCCGCGGCGGGGGGCCCAAACCGGGGAGCTGTTTTTT. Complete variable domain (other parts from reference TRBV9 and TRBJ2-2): DSGVTQTPKHLITATGQRVTLRCSPRSGDLSVYWYQQSLDQGLQFLIQYYNGEERAKGNILERFSAQQFPDLHSELNLSSLELGDSALYFCASTDPRRGAQTGELFFGEGSRLTVL.

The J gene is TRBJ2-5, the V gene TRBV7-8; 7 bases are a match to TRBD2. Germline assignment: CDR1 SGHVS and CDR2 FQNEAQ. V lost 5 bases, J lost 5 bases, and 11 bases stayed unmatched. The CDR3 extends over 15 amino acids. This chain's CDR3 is CASSPEAGRVETQYF. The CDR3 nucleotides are TGTGCCAGCAGCCCAGAAGCGGGAAGGGTGGAGACCCAGTACTTC.

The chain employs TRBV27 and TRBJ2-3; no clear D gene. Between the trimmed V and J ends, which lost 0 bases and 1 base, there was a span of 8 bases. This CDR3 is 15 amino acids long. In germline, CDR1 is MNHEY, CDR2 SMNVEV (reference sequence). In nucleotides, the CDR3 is TGTGCCAGCAGTTTATCGGGCCACGGCACAGATACGCAGTATTTT. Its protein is CASSLSGHGTDTQYF.

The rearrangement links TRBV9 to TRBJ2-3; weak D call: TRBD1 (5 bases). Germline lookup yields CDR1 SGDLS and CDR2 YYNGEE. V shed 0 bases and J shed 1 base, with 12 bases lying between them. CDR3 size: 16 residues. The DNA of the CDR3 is TGTGCCAGCAGCGTAGACCCAGGGCGCGGCACAGATACGCAGTATTTT. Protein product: CASSVDPGRGTDTQYF.

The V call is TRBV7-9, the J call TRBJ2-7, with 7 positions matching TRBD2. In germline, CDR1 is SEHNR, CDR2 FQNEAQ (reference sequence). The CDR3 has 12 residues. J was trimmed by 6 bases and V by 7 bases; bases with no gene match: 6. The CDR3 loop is CASTPSGAEQYF. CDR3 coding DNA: TGTGCCAGCACCCCCAGCGGGGCCGAGCAGTACTTC. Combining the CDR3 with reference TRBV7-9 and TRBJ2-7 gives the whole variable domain DTGVSQNPRHKITKRGQNVTFRCDPISEHNRLYWYRQTLGQGPEFLTYFQNEAQLEKSRLLSDRFSAERPKGSFSTLEIQRTEQGDSAMYLCASTPSGAEQYFGPGTRLTVT.

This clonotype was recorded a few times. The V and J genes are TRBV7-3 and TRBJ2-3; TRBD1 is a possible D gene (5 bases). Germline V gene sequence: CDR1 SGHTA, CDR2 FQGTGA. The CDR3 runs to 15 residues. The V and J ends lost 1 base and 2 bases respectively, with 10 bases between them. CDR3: CASSLKSGFTDTQYF. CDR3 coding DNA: TGTGCCAGCAGCTTAAAATCAGGGTTCACAGATACGCAGTATTTT.

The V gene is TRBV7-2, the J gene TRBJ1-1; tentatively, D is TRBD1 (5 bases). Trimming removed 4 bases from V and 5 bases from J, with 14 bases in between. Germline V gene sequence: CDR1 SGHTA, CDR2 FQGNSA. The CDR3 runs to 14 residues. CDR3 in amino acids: CASSSQGGLTEAFF. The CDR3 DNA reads TGTGCCAGCAGCTCTCAGGGCGGGTTGACTGAAGCTTTCTTT.

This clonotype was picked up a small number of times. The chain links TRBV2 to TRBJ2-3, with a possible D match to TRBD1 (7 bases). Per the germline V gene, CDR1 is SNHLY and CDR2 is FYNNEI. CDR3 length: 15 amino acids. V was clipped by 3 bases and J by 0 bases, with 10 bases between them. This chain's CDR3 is CASSEQGGSTDTQYF. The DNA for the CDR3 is TGTGCCAGCAGTGAGCAGGGGGGCAGCACAGATACGCAGTATTTT. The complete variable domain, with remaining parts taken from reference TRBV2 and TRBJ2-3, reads EPEVTQTPSHQVTQMGQEVILRCVPISNHLYFYWYRQILGQKVEFLVSFYNNEISEKSEIFDDQFSVERPDGSNFTLKIRSTKLEDSAMYFCASSEQGGSTDTQYFGPGTRLTVL.

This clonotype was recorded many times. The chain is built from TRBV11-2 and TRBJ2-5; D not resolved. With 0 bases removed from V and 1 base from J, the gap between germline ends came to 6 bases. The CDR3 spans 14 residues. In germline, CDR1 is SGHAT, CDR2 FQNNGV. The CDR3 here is CASSLEQPQETQYF. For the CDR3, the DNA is TGTGCCAGCAGCTTAGAACAGCCCCAAGAGACCCAGTACTTC.

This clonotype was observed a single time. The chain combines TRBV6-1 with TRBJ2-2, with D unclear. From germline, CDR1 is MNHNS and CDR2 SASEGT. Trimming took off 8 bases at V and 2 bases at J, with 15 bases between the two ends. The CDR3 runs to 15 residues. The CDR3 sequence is CASSLLGSNTGELFF. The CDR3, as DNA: TGTGCCAGCTCGCTCCTTGGAAGTAACACCGGGGAGCTGTTTTTT.

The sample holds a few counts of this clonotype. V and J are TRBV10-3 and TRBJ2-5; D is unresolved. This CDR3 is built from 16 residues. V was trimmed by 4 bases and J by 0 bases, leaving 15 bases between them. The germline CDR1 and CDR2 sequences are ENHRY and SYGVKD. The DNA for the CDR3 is TGTGCCATCAGTGGCGCCAGCTTAACGTACCAAGAGACCCAGTACTTC. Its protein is CAISGASLTYQETQYF.

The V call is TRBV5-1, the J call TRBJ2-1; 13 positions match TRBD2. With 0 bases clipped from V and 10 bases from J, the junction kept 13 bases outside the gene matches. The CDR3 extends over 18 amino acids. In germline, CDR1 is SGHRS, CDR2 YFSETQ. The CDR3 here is CASSLVWTSGGSGKEQFF. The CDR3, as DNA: TGCGCCAGCAGCTTGGTGTGGACTAGCGGGGGAAGTGGGAAGGAGCAGTTCTTC.

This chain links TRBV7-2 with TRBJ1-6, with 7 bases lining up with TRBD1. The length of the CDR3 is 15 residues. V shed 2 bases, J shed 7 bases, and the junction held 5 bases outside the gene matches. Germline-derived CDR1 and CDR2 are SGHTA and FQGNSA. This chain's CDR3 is CASSLQGVWNSPLHF. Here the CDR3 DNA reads TGTGCCAGCAGCTTACAGGGGGTTTGGAATTCACCCCTCCACTTT.

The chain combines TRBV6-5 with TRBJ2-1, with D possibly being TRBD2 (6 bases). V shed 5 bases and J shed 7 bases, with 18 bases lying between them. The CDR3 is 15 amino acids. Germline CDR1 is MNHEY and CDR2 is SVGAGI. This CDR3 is CASSRTGVLLNEQFF. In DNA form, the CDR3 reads TGTGCCAGCAGTCGAACGGGGGTCCTGTTAAATGAGCAGTTCTTC.

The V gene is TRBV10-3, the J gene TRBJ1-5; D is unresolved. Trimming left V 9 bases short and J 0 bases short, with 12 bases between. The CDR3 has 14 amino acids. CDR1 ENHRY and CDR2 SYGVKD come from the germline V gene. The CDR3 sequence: CAMTGPDSNQPQHF. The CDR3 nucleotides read TGTGCCATGACCGGGCCCGATAGCAATCAGCCCCAGCATTTT.

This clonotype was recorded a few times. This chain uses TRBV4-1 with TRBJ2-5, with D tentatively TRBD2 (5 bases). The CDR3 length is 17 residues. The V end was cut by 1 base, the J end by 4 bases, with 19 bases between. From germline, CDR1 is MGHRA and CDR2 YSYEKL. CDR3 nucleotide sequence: TGCGCCAGCAGCCAAGGGTGGGGAGCGGACGATGGAGAGACCCAGTACTTC. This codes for CASSQGWGADDGETQYF.

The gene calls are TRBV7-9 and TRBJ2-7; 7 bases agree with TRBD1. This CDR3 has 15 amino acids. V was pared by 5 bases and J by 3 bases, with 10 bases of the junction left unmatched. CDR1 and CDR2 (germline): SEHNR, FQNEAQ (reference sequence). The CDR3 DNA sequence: TGTGCCAGCAGCCCCCAGGGGGAAGCCGACTACGAGCAGTACTTC. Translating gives CASSPQGEADYEQYF.

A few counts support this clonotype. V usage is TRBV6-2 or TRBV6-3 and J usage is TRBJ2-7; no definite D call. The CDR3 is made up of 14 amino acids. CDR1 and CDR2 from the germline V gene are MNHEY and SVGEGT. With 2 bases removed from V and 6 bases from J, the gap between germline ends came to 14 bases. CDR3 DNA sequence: TGTGCCAGCAGTTACGATCCGGCGGCGTCCGAGCAGTACTTC. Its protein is CASSYDPAASEQYF.

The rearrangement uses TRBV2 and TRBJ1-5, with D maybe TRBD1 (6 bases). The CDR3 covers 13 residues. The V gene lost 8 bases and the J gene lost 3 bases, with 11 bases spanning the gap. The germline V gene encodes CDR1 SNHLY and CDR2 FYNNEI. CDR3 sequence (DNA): TGTGCCAGCTCAGGGGAACACAATCAGCCCCAGCATTTT. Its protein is CASSGEHNQPQHF.

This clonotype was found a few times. The CDR3 protein is CAIKPPTPGAYDTDTQYF. DNA of the CDR3: TGTGCCATAAAGCCCCCGACCCCGGGGGCGTACGACACAGATACGCAGTATTTT. The chain uses TRBV7-9 and TRBJ2-3; either TRBD1 or TRBD2 may fit D (6 bases each). The CDR3 has 18 amino acids. The V gene's germline CDR1 is SEHNR and CDR2 FQNEAQ (reference sequence). V was pared by 10 bases and J by 2 bases, with 28 bases between.

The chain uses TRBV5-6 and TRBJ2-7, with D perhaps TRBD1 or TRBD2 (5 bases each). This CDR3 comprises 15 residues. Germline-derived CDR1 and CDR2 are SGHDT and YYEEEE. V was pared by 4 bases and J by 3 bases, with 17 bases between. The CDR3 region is CASSRGGTAFYEQYF. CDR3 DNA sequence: TGTGCCAGCAGCCGAGGTGGGACCGCGTTCTACGAGCAGTACTTC.